One and the same sample provided the 21 T cell receptor beta chains below, sequenced in a study of control samples from healthy donors and cancer patients. Method: immunoSEQ multiplex PCR; TCRdb's copy keeps in-frame clones and lacks some. The sample holds some 210,000 clones, 90% to 95% seen once. Sample: blood. The receptors shown here come from a man aged 30 to 39 in good health.

V is TRBV7-2 and J is TRBJ2-1; a weak D match, TRBD2 (5 bases). The V gene's germline CDR1 is SGHTA and CDR2 FQGNSA. Trimming removed 5 bases at V and 0 bases at J, with 17 bases between. The CDR3 is 17 amino acids. Here the CDR3 DNA reads TGTGCCAGCAGCCTAAGGTACGGGGTCAGCTCCTACAATGAGCAGTTCTTC. Protein sequence: CASSLRYGVSSYNEQFF.

V usage is TRBV10-1 and J usage is TRBJ1-2; D gene uncertain. Germline V CDR1 and CDR2: WNHNN, SYGVQD (reference sequence). Trimming stripped 4 bases from V and 7 bases from J, with 19 bases between. This CDR3 has 15 residues. CDR3 loop: CASSGVARVRSGYTF. In nucleotides, the CDR3 is TGCGCCAGCAGTGGGGTAGCCCGAGTAAGGAGTGGCTACACCTTC.

The V and J genes are TRBV6-5 and TRBJ1-2, with 7 bases lining up with TRBD1. V lost 0 bases and J lost 4; bases outside the gene matches: 5. The CDR3 totals 15 residues. Germline V lookup: CDR1 MNHEY, CDR2 SVGAGI. The CDR3 sequence is CASSYSEGASYGYTF. As DNA, the CDR3 is TGTGCCAGCAGTTACTCCGAGGGGGCGAGCTATGGCTACACCTTC.

This chain links TRBV10-2 with TRBJ2-5; possibly TRBD2 for D (5 bases). The CDR3 consists of 12 residues. The V end lost 1 base, the J end lost 8 bases, and 8 bases lay between the germline ends. Germline V lookup: CDR1 WSHSY, CDR2 SAAADI. CDR3: CASSELTGTQYF. DNA for the CDR3: TGCGCCAGCAGTGAGTTGACGGGAACCCAGTACTTC.

The rearrangement links TRBV5-4 to TRBJ1-4, with D maybe TRBD1 (5 bases). Trimming removed 3 bases from V and 5 bases from J, with 14 bases in between. This CDR3 has 15 residues. From germline, CDR1 is SGHNT and CDR2 YYREEE (reference sequence). CDR3 region: CASSSSRDGNEKLFF. The DNA for the CDR3 is TGTGCCAGCAGCTCGAGCCGGGACGGAAATGAAAAACTGTTTTTT. The full variable domain, rest sourced from reference TRBV5-4 and TRBJ1-4, is ETGVTQSPTHLIKTRGQQVTLRCSSQSGHNTVSWYQQALGQGPQFIFQYYREEENGRGNFPPRFSGLQFPNYSSELNVNALELDDSALYLCASSSSRDGNEKLFFGSGTQLSVL.

This sequence joins TRBV4-1 and TRBJ2-3, with D uncertain. This CDR3 comprises 13 residues. V was shortened by 3 bases and J by 6 bases, with 10 bases between the two germline ends. Germline-derived CDR1 and CDR2 are MGHRA and YSYEKL. DNA for the CDR3: TGCGCCAGCAGCCAGTACGAGAGGGATACGCAGTATTTT. Amino acid sequence: CASSQYERDTQYF.

This clone came up once. The V call is TRBV7-9, the J call TRBJ2-3; the D is unclear. V lost 5 bases, J lost 4 bases, and 7 bases lay in between. This CDR3 spans 12 amino acids. The germline V gene has CDR1 SEHNR and CDR2 FQNEAQ (reference sequence). CDR3 bases: TGTGCCAGCAGCGCTTCCGCAGATACGCAGTATTTT. It specifies CASSASADTQYF.

This chain joins TRBV9 and TRBJ2-7; TRBD1 matches 11 bases. Unmatched junction bases numbered 2, after V lost 3 bases and J lost 3 bases. The CDR3 runs 14 residues. CDR1 is SGDLS and CDR2 is YYNGEE in the germline V gene. CDR3 sequence: CASSAGQGDYEQYF. In DNA form, the CDR3 reads TGTGCCAGCAGCGCGGGACAGGGGGACTACGAGCAGTACTTC.

A single count supports this clone. The chain has TRBV7-9 and TRBJ1-1, with 10 bases lining up with TRBD1. The germline V gene has CDR1 SEHNR and CDR2 FQNEAQ (reference sequence). This CDR3 region has 15 residues. The trim removed 5 bases at V and 3 bases at J, leaving 6 bases unmatched. CDR3: CASSPGQGEDTEAFF. The CDR3 coding sequence is TGTGCCAGCAGCCCTGGACAGGGGGAGGACACTGAAGCTTTCTTT.

The chain joins TRBV24-1 to TRBJ1-5; D is unresolved. The CDR3 is 14 amino acids. The V end lost 3 bases, the J end lost 1 base, and 6 bases lay between the germline ends. Germline values: CDR1 KGHDR, CDR2 SFDVKD. CDR3 in DNA: TGTGCCACCAGTGATGTTGGGAGCAATCAGCCCCAGCATTTT. Protein sequence: CATSDVGSNQPQHF.

The DNA for the CDR3 is TGTGCCAGCTCACCGCGACTAGCGGGGGGCGGCACAGATACGCAGTATTTT. Translating it yields CASSPRLAGGGTDTQYF. This chain links TRBV18 with TRBJ2-3, with 13 bases fitting TRBD2. Germline V gives CDR1 KGHSH, CDR2 LQKENI. J was trimmed by 1 base and V by 3 bases; bases with no gene match: 4. The CDR3 is 17 residues long.

V is TRBV15 and J is TRBJ1-5, with 7 bases fitting TRBD1. The germline CDR1 and CDR2 sequences are LNHNV and YYDKDF (reference sequence). CDR3 length: 18 residues. V was clipped by 5 bases and J by 3 bases; unmatched bases: 16. CDR3 sequence: CATSESGTASGVNQPQHF. For the CDR3, the DNA is TGTGCCACCAGCGAATCCGGGACAGCGAGTGGCGTCAATCAGCCCCAGCATTTT. Filled out from reference TRBV15 and TRBJ1-5, the complete variable domain reads DAMVIQNPRYQVTQFGKPVTLSCSQTLNHNVMYWYQQKSSQAPKLLFHYYDKDFNNEADTPDNFQSRRPNTSFCFLDIRSPGLGDTAMYLCATSESGTASGVNQPQHFGDGTRLSIL.

V usage is TRBV6-1 and J usage is TRBJ2-4; D is ambiguous. Germline V gene sequence: CDR1 MNHNS, CDR2 SASEGT. This CDR3 comprises 16 residues. V shed 3 bases and J shed 5 bases, with 17 bases lying between them. In nucleotides, the CDR3 is TGTGCCAGCAGTGATTGGGTACCACGTTCCCAAAACATTCAGTACTTC. Translation gives CASSDWVPRSQNIQYF.

The DNA for the CDR3 is TGTGCCAGCACCGGGACAGGTGGTACCGGGGAGCTGTTTTTT. Its protein is CASTGTGGTGELFF. This chain connects TRBV3-1 (or the pseudogene TRBV3-2) to TRBJ2-2, with 8 bases fitting TRBD1. Germline V lookup: CDR1 LGHDT, CDR2 YNNKEL (reference sequence). The CDR3 length is 14 residues. The V gene end was trimmed by 7 bases and the J gene end by 5 bases; junction bases not matched to a gene: 6.

This chain joins TRBV11-2 and TRBJ1-4, with 8 bases aligning to TRBD1. Germline-derived CDR1 and CDR2 are SGHAT and FQNNGV. The CDR3 sequence is 16 residues long. V shed 0 bases and J 7 bases; nucleotides not matched to a gene: 7. The CDR3 DNA follows: TGTGCCAGCAGCTTAGATCTCAGGGGGCGCTCTGAAAAACTGTTTTTT. Protein sequence: CASSLDLRGRSEKLFF.

The CDR3 nucleotides are TGTGCCAGCTGGGGAACAGGGGGGATCTGGGAGCTGTTTTTT. It encodes CASWGTGGIWELFF. This chain uses TRBV19 with TRBJ2-2, with TRBD1 matching 8 bases. Germline V lookup: CDR1 LNHDA, CDR2 SQIVND (reference sequence). The trim removed 9 bases at V and 9 bases at J, leaving 12 bases unmatched. This CDR3 region has 14 residues.

This chain joins TRBV12-3 or TRBV12-4 and TRBJ2-3; unclear D gene. The CDR3 loop spans 13 amino acids. With 5 bases removed from V and 8 bases from J, the gap between germline ends came to 14 bases. This CDR3 reads CASSLTGPGTQYF. The DNA of the CDR3 is TGTGCCAGCAGTCTCACCGGCCCGGGTACGCAGTATTTT.

V usage is TRBV3-1 (or the pseudogene TRBV3-2) and J usage is TRBJ1-2, with 12 bases lining up with TRBD1. V shed 5 bases, J shed 4 bases, and the junction held 11 bases outside the gene matches. The germline V gene encodes CDR1 LGHDT and CDR2 YNNKEL (reference sequence). This CDR3 spans 17 amino acids. CDR3 nucleotide sequence: TGTGCCAGCAGCGACCGGGACAGGGGGCATCTAGGCTATGGCTACACCTTC. Translation gives CASSDRDRGHLGYGYTF.

The table lists this clone with a few counts. This sequence joins TRBV18 and TRBJ1-2, with 7 bases matching TRBD1. Per germline, CDR1 KGHSH and CDR2 LQKENI. V lost 3 bases to trimming and J lost 8 bases; unmatched junction nucleotides: 12. CDR3 length: 15 amino acids. CDR3 sequence reads: CASSPLEGGADGYTF. DNA for the CDR3: TGTGCCAGCTCACCCTTGGAAGGGGGCGCCGACGGCTACACCTTC.

The chain recombines TRBV5-1 with TRBJ1-2, with TRBD1 matching 9 bases. The CDR3 totals 13 residues. V was clipped by 3 bases and J by 10 bases; unmatched bases: 7. Germline CDR1 reads SGHRS; CDR2 reads YFSETQ. In DNA, the CDR3 is TGCGCCAGCAGCTCTGACAGGGGGAGGATCTACACCTTC. Translating it yields CASSSDRGRIYTF.

The V gene is TRBV19, the J gene TRBJ1-2, with TRBD1 identical over 7 bases. CDR1 LNHDA and CDR2 SQIVND come from the germline V gene (reference sequence). The trim removed 5 bases at V and 4 bases at J, leaving 10 bases unmatched. The CDR3 runs to 15 residues. CDR3 region: CASSPLTGSAYGYTF. The CDR3 DNA reads TGTGCCAGTAGTCCGCTGACAGGGTCAGCCTATGGCTACACCTTC.